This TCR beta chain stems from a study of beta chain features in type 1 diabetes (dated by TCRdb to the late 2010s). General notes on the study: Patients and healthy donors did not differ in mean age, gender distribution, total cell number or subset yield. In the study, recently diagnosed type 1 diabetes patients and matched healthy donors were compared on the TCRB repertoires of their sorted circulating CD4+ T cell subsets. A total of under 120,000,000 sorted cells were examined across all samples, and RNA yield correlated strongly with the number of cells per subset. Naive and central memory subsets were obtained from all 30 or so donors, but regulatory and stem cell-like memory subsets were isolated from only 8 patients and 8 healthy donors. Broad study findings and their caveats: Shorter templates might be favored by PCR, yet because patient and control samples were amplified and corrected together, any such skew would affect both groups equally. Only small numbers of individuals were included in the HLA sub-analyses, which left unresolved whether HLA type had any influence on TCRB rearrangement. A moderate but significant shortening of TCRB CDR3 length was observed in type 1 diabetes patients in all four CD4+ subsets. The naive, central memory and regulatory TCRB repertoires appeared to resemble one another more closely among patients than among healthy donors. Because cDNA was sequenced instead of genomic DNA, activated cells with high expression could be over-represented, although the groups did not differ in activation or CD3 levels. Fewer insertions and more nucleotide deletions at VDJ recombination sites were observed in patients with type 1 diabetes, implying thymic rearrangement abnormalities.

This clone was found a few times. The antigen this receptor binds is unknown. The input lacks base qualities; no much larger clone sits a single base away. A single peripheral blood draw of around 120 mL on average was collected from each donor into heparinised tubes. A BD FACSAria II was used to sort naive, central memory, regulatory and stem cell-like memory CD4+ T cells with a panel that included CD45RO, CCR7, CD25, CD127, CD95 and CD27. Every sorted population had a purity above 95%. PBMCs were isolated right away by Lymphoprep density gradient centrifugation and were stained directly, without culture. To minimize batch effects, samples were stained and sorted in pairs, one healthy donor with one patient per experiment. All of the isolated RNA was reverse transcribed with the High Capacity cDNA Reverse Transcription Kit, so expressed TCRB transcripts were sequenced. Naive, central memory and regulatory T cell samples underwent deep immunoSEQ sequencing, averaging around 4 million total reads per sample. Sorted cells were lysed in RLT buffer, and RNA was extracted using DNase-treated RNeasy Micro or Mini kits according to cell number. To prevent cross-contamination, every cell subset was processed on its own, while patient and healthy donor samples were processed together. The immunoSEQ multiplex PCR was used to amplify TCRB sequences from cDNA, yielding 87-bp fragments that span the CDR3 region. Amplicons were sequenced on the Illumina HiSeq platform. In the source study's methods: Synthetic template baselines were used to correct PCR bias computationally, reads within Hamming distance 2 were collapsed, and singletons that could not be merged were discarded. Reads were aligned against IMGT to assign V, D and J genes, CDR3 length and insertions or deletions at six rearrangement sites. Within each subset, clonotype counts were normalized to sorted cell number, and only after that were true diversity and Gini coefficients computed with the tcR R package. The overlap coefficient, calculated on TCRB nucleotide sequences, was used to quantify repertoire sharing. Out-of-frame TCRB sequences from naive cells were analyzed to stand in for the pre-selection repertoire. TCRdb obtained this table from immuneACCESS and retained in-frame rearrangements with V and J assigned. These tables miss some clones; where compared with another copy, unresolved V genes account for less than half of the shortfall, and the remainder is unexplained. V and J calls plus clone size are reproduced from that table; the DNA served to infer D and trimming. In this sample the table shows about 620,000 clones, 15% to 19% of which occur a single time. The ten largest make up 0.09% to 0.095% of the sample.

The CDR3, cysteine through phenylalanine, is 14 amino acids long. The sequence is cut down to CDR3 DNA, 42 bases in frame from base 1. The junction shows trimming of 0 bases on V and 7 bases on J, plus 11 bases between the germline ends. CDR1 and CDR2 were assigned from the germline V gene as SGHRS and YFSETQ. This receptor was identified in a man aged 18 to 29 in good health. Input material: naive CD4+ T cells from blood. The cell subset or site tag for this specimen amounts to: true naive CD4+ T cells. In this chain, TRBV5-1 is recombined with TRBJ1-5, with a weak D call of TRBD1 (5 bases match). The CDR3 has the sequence CASSLAGVGQPQHF. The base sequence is TGCGCCAGCAGCTTGGCGGGGGTCGGCCAGCCCCAGCATTTT.